This T cell receptor beta chain was observed in a study of CD8+CD57+ T cells in acquired aplastic anemia. Investigators profiled TCR beta VDJ and CDR3 from genomic DNA template. TCRdb ran MiXCR on the reads and lists one entry per CDR3 protein. Of some 190,000 distinct CDR3 sequences in the sample, just over 45% are singletons; the top ten hold 2.5% to 3.5%. This clonotype showed up just once. Trimming took 1 base from V and 0 from J, leaving 7 bases between them. The length of the CDR3 is 15 residues. Germline CDR1 SNHLY, CDR2 FYNNEI. The rearrangement uses TRBV2 and TRBJ1-5; D is ambiguous. The origin of this receptor is a human donor in good health. The sample comprised sorted CD4+, CD8+, or CD8+CD57+ T cells (not recorded which) from PBMCs. The CDR3 reads CASSEVGNSNQPQHF. CDR3 coding DNA: TGTGCCAGCAGTGAAGTGGGGAATAGCAATCAGCCCCAGCATTTT.